These T cell receptor beta chains were read from a single sample in a study of blood T cell repertoires in COVID-19. Clones were read by immunoSEQ multiplex PCR, and TCRdb kept only the in-frame ones, dropping some. This table holds roughly 290,000 clones, over 75% found once. Sequenced sample: peripheral blood. All receptors derive from a human donor with COVID-19, enrolled during active disease. The donor label of this sample is uncertain. Each CDR3 is given with its conserved first and last residue. A D gene is named only where the DNA matches it firmly. The listing skips clone size in some rows; elsewhere it reads once, few, many or a size class.

CDR3	DNA	V	J	D	size
CSASPRERSYGYTF	TGCAGTGCTAGTCCCCGGGAAAGGAGCTATGGCTACACCTTC	TRBV20-1	TRBJ1-2	.	.
CSASNGGRTGNQPQHF	TGCAGTGCTAGTAACGGGGGGAGAACTGGCAATCAGCCCCAGCATTTT	TRBV20-1	TRBJ1-5	.	.
CASTSPGVGNTEAFF	TGTGCCAGCACCTCCCCCGGGGTAGGGAACACTGAAGCTTTCTTT	TRBV7-9	TRBJ1-1	.	.
CASSRPGQGETQYF	TGTGCCAGCAGCCGGCCGGGACAGGGTGAGACCCAGTACTTC	TRBV5-6	TRBJ2-5	TRBD1	.
CASSLGRDQPQHF	TGTGCCAGCAGCTTAGGCAGGGATCAGCCCCAGCATTTT	TRBV11-1	TRBJ1-5	.	.
CASRQQGDYNEQFF	TGTGCCAGCAGGCAACAGGGGGACTACAATGAGCAGTTCTTC	TRBV6-5	TRBJ2-1	TRBD1	.
CASRTREGELFF	TGTGCCAGCAGAACCCGGGAGGGGGAGCTGTTTTTT	TRBV7-9	TRBJ2-2	.	.
CASSPGAGVRTGELFF	TGTGCCAGTAGTCCAGGAGCGGGAGTTAGGACCGGGGAGCTGTTTTTT	TRBV19	TRBJ2-2	TRBD2	.
CASSYSGGQGRTEAFF	TGTGCCAGCAGTTACTCGGGGGGACAGGGGAGGACTGAAGCTTTCTTT	TRBV6-6	TRBJ1-1	TRBD1	.
CAWGSYRGGHYGYTF	TGTGCCTGGGGGTCTTACAGGGGAGGACACTATGGCTACACCTTC	TRBV30	TRBJ1-2	TRBD1	.
CASSLARGGYTF	TGTGCCAGCAGTTTGGCCCGGGGTGGCTACACCTTC	TRBV28	TRBJ1-2	.	.
CASSLGRGPRGYTF	TGTGCCAGCAGTTTAGGCAGGGGGCCCAGAGGCTACACCTTC	TRBV27	TRBJ1-2	TRBD1	.
CASSLTGLGYGYTF	TGTGCCAGCAGCCTTACAGGGCTTGGGTATGGCTACACCTTC	TRBV7-8	TRBJ1-2	.	.
CASSHRDLDSPLHF	TGTGCCAGCAGTCACAGGGACCTGGATTCACCCCTCCACTTT	TRBV27	TRBJ1-6	.	.
CSASVPEASSYNSPLHF	TGCAGTGCTAGTGTTCCGGAGGCGAGTTCCTATAATTCACCCCTCCACTTT	TRBV20-1	TRBJ1-6	.	.
CASSPIDRGEAFF	TGTGCCAGCAGCCCAATCGACAGGGGCGAAGCTTTCTTT	TRBV6-6	TRBJ1-1	TRBD1	.
CASSWASYEQYF	TGTGCCAGCAGCTGGGCCTCCTACGAGCAGTACTTC	TRBV3-1/TRBV3-2	TRBJ2-7	.	.
CASSPLTSGVVGEQFF	TGTGCCAGCAGCCCGTTGACTAGCGGAGTTGTTGGGGAGCAGTTCTTC	TRBV3-1/TRBV3-2	TRBJ2-1	TRBD2	few
CASDRGSGSYNSPLHF	TGTGCCTCGGACCGGGGGTCGGGCTCCTATAATTCACCCCTCCACTTT	TRBV30	TRBJ1-6	.	.
CASSYSTGPGNQPQHF	TGTGCCAGCAGTTACTCTACAGGACCCGGCAATCAGCCCCAGCATTTT	TRBV6-6	TRBJ1-5	.	.
CASSHTPKEQYF	TGTGCCAGCAGCCATACCCCTAAAGAGCAGTACTTC	TRBV14	TRBJ2-7	.	.
CASSLGTANTEAFF	TGTGCCAGCAGCCTAGGGACAGCCAACACTGAAGCTTTCTTT	TRBV7-9	TRBJ1-1	TRBD1	.
CSASPGQGANEQFF	TGCAGTGCTAGTCCGGGACAGGGGGCTAATGAGCAGTTCTTC	TRBV20-1	TRBJ2-1	TRBD1	.
CASSSGSYNSPLHF	TGTGCCAGCAGTTCCGGCTCCTATAATTCACCCCTCCACTTT	TRBV6-5	TRBJ1-6	.	.
CASSELGGRTEAFF	TGTGCCAGCAGTGAACTAGGTGGGAGGACTGAAGCTTTCTTT	TRBV2	TRBJ1-1	.	.
CAMSVELNTEAFF	TGTGCCATGAGTGTGGAGCTGAACACTGAAGCTTTCTTT	TRBV10-3	TRBJ1-1	.	.
CASSLSRTGNTIYF	TGTGCCAGCAGCCTTTCGAGGACTGGAAACACCATATATTTT	TRBV7-6	TRBJ1-3	.	.
CASSIGTSGSSGEQYF	TGTGCTAGCAGCATCGGGACTAGCGGGAGTTCGGGCGAGCAGTACTTC	TRBV7-7	TRBJ2-7	TRBD2	once
CAISESSAGVTLRYNEQFF	TGTGCCATCAGTGAGTCGTCAGCGGGAGTCACCCTACGGTACAATGAGCAGTTCTTC	TRBV10-3	TRBJ2-1	TRBD2	few
CASSFSRNTIYF	TGTGCCAGCAGTTTTTCTAGAAACACCATATATTTT	TRBV28	TRBJ1-3	.	.
CASSQERRVSTEAFF	TGCGCCAGCAGCCAAGAACGGAGGGTGTCGACTGAAGCTTTCTTT	TRBV4-1	TRBJ1-1	.	.
CSAWDRANEKLFF	TGCAGCGCCTGGGACAGGGCTAATGAAAAACTGTTTTTT	TRBV29-1	TRBJ1-4	TRBD1	.
CASSPGGGYGYTF	TGCGCCAGCAGCCCAGGGGGCGGCTATGGCTACACCTTC	TRBV5-1	TRBJ1-2	TRBD1	.
CASSSPYRGTNEKLFF	TGTGCCAGCAGCTCTCCCTACAGGGGAACTAATGAAAAACTGTTTTTT	TRBV11-2	TRBJ1-4	TRBD1	.
CASSASGVGYAFF	TGTGCCAGCAGCGCGTCAGGGGTGGGGTACGCTTTCTTT	TRBV9	TRBJ1-1	.	.
CAWSVPPGGFNQPQHF	TGTGCCTGGAGTGTACCACCAGGGGGCTTCAATCAGCCCCAGCATTTT	TRBV30	TRBJ1-5	TRBD1	.
CASSPGTGSNQPQHF	TGTGCCAGCAGTCCCGGGACAGGGAGCAATCAGCCCCAGCATTTT	TRBV27	TRBJ1-5	TRBD1	.
CASRRGGAGGDQPQHF	TGTGCCAGCAGAAGGGGGGGGGCGGGGGGCGATCAGCCCCAGCATTTT	TRBV27	TRBJ1-5	.	.
CASSMGGPNEQFF	TGTGCCAGTAGTATGGGTGGGCCCAATGAGCAGTTCTTC	TRBV19	TRBJ2-1	.	.
CASSGPRTGGMNTEAFF	TGTGCCAGCAGTGGGCCGAGGACAGGGGGGATGAACACTGAAGCTTTCTTT	TRBV6-1	TRBJ1-1	TRBD1	.
CASSLSGQLQETQYF	TGTGCCAGCAGCTTAAGTGGGCAGTTACAAGAGACCCAGTACTTC	TRBV11-3	TRBJ2-5	.	.
CASSRISGRAGEQFF	TGTGCCAGCAGTAGGATTAGCGGGAGGGCCGGGGAGCAGTTCTTC	TRBV6-5	TRBJ2-1	TRBD2	.
CASSHSAGDTEAFF	TGTGCCAGCAGCCACTCTGCGGGGGACACTGAAGCTTTCTTT	TRBV5-4	TRBJ1-1	.	once
CASSSRTGRTGELFF	TGTGCCAGCAGCTCCCGGACAGGGCGAACCGGGGAGCTGTTTTTT	TRBV11-3	TRBJ2-2	TRBD1	.
CASRRDYSNQPQHF	TGTGCCAGCAGACGGGATTATAGCAATCAGCCCCAGCATTTT	TRBV28	TRBJ1-5	.	.
CASKAGGGSYNEQFF	TGTGCCAGCAAAGCGGGAGGCGGGTCCTACAATGAGCAGTTCTTC	TRBV28	TRBJ2-1	TRBD2	few
CASRWDTGETQYF	TGTGCCAGCAGATGGGACACGGGAGAGACCCAGTACTTC	TRBV6-6	TRBJ2-5	.	.
CASRPEGANEKLFF	TGTGCCAGCAGGCCTGAGGGGGCTAATGAAAAACTGTTTTTT	TRBV2	TRBJ1-4	.	.
CSVQSRDSYNEQFF	TGCAGCGTCCAAAGCCGGGACTCTTACAATGAGCAGTTCTTC	TRBV29-1	TRBJ2-1	.	.
CATSREQFQETQYF	TGTGCCACCAGCAGGGAACAGTTTCAAGAGACCCAGTACTTC	TRBV15	TRBJ2-5	.	.
CASSLGRHYEQYF	TGTGCCAGCAGCTTAGGCAGACACTACGAGCAGTACTTC	TRBV11-2	TRBJ2-7	.	.
CASSQGSSGNTIYF	TGTGCCAGCAGCCAGGGGAGCTCTGGAAACACCATATATTTT	TRBV7-3	TRBJ1-3	.	.
CASSSRGSGNTIYF	TGTGCCAGCAGCTCAAGGGGGTCTGGAAACACCATATATTTT	TRBV7-2	TRBJ1-3	.	.